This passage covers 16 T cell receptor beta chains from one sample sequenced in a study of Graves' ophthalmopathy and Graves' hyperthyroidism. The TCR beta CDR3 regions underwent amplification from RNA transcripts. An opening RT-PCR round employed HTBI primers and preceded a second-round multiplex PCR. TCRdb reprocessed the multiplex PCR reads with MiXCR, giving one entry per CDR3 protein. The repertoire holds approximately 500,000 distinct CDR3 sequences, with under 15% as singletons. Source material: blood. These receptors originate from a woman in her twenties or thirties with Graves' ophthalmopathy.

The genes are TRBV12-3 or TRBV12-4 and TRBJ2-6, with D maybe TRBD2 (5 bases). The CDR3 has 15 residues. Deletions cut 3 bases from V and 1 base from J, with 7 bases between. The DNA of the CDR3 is TGTGCCAGCAGTTTTTCGGGGTCTGGGGCCAACGTCCTGACTTTC. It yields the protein CASSFSGSGANVLTF.

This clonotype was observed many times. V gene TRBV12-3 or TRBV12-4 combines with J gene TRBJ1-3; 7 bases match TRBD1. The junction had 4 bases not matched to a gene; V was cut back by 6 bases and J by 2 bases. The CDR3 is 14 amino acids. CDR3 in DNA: TGTGCCAGCAGCCCTGGACAGGCTGGAAACACCATATATTTT. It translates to CASSPGQAGNTIYF.

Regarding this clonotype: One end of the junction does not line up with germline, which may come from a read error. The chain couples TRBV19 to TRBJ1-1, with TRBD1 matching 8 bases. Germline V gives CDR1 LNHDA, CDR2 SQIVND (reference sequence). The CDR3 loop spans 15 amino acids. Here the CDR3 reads CASSMSGGADTEACF. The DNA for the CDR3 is TGTGCCAGTAGTATGTCAGGGGGCGCGGACACTGAAGCTTGCTTC.

CDR3 nucleotides: TGCGCCAGCAGCCAAGATGAGAAAGCCATGAGGGGCTACACCTTC. Its protein product is CASSQDEKAMRGYTF. This chain connects TRBV4-1 to TRBJ1-2; D unclear. The germline gives CDR1 MGHRA, CDR2 YSYEKL. Trimming pared 0 bases from V and 8 bases from J, leaving 16 bases between. This CDR3 spans 15 amino acids.

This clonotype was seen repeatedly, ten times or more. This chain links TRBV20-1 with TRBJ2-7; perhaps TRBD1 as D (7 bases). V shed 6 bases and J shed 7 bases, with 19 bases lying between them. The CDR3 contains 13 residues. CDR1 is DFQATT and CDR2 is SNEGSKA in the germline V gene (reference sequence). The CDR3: CSATGTAGGEQYF. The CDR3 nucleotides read TGCAGTGCGACCGGGACAGCAGGAGGGGAGCAGTACTTC.

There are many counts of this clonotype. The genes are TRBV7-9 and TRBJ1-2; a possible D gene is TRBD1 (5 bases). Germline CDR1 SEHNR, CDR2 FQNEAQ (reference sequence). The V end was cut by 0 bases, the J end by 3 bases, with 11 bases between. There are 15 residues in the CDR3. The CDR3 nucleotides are TGTGCCAGCAGCTTAGCGCAGGGAACGGACTATGGCTACACCTTC. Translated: CASSLAQGTDYGYTF.

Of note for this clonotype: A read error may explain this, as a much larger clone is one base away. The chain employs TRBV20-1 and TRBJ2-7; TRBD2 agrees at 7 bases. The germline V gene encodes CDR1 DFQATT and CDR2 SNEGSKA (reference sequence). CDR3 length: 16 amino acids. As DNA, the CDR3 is TGCAGTGCCCTCCATAGGGCTAGCGGAAATACCTACAAGCAGTACTTC. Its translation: CSALHRASGNTYKQYF.

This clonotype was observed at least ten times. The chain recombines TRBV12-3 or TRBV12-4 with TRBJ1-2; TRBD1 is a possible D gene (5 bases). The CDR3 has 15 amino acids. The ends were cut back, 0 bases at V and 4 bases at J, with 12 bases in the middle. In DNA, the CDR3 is TGTGCCAGCAGTTTAGCGAGACAGCGGGGCTATGGCTACACCTTC. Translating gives CASSLARQRGYGYTF.

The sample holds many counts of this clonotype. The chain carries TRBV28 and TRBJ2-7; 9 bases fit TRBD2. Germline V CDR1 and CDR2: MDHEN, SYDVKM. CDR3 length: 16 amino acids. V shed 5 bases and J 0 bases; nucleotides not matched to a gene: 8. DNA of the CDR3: TGTGCCAGCAGTGTTGCTAGCGGGATGGGCTCCTACGAGCAGTACTTC. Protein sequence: CASSVASGMGSYEQYF.

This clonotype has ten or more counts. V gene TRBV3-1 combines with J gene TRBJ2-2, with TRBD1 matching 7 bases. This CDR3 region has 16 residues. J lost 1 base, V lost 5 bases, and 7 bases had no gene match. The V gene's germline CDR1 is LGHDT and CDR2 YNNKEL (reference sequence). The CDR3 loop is CASSSRGGRNTGELFF. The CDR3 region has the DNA TGTGCCAGCAGCTCTAGAGGGGGCCGGAACACCGGGGAGCTGTTTTTT.

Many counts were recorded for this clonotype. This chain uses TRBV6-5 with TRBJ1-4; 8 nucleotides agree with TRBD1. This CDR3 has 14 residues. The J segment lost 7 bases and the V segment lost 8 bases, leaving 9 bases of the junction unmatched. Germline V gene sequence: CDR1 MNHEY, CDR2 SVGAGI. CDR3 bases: TGTGCCAGCTCTCAGGACAGGGCGGCTGAAAAACTGTTTTTT. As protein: CASSQDRAAEKLFF.

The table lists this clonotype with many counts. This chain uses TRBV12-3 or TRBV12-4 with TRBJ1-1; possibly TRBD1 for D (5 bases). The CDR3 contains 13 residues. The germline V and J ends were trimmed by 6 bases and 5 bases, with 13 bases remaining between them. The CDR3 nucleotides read TGTGCCAGCAGCTTTGGGACGCCAACTGAAGCTTTCTTT. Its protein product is CASSFGTPTEAFF.

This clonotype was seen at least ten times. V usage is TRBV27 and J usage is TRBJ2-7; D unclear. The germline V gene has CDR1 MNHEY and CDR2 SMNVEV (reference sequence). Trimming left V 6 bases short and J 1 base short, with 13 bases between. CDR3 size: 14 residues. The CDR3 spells CASSIGDGSYEQYF. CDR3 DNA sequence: TGTGCCAGCAGCATTGGCGACGGATCCTACGAGCAGTACTTC.

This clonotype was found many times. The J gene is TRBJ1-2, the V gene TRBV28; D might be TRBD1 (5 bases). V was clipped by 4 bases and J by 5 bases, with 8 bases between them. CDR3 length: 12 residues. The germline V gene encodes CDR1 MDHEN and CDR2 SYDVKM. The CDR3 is CASSYRPYGYTF. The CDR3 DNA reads TGTGCCAGCAGTTACAGGCCTTATGGCTACACCTTC.

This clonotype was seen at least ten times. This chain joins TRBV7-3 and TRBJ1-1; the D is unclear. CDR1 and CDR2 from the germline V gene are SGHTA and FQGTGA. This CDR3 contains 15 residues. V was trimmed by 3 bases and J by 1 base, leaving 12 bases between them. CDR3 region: CASSFGPEENTEAFF. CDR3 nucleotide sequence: TGTGCCAGCAGCTTTGGGCCGGAGGAGAACACTGAAGCTTTCTTT. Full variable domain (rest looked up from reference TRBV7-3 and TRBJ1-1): GAGVSQTPSNKVTEKGKYVELRCDPISGHTALYWYRQSLGQGPEFLIYFQGTGAADDSGLPNDRFFAVRPEGSVSTLKIQRTERGDSAVYLCASSFGPEENTEAFFGQGTRLTVV.

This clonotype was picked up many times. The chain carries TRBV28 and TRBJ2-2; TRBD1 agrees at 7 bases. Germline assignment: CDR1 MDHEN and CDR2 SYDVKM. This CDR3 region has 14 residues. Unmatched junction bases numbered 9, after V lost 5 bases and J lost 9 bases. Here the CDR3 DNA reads TGTGCCAGCAGTCCACTAGGGACAGTCAGGGAGCTGTTTTTT. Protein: CASSPLGTVRELFF.